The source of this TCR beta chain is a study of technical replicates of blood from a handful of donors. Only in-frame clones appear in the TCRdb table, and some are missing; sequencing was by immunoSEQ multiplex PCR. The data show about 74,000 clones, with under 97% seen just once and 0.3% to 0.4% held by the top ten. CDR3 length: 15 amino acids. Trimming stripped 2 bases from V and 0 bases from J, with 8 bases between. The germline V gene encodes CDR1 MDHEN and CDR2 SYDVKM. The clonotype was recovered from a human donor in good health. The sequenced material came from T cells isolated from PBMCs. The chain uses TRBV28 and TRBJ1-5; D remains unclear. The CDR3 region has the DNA TGTGCCAGCAGTTTAACGGGGATTAGCAATCAGCCCCAGCATTTT. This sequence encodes CASSLTGISNQPQHF.